The 19 T cell receptor beta chains below come from one sample, sequenced in a study of cytotoxic CD8 clonotypes in ibrutinib-treated CLL. Repertoires were generated with immunoSEQ multiplex PCR, while TCRdb's copy carries only in-frame clones and drops some. The data contain some 35,000 clones, roughly three quarters of them seen just once; the ten biggest clones take up about 27%. Sequenced here: PBMCs, sampled before ibrutinib treatment. All receptors come from a human donor with chronic lymphocytic leukemia.

V usage is TRBV7-2 and J usage is TRBJ2-5; 11 nucleotides align to TRBD1. This CDR3 has 12 amino acids. V lost 9 bases, J lost 9 bases, and 6 bases stayed unmatched. Germline assignment: CDR1 SGHTA and CDR2 FQGNSA. Written as DNA, the CDR3 is TGTGCCAGTAGGACAGGGGGCGCGGCCCAGTACTTC. Residues: CASRTGGAAQYF.

The rearrangement uses TRBV6-6 and TRBJ1-5; 8 bases are shared with TRBD1. The CDR3 is 16 residues long. After removal of 0 bases from V and 7 bases from J, the junction contained 8 bases not matched to a gene. Germline assignment: CDR1 MNHNY and CDR2 SVGAGI (reference sequence). The CDR3 DNA follows: TGTGCCAGCAGTTACTCACCGACAGGGGCGGACCAGCCCCAGCATTTT. Translation gives CASSYSPTGADQPQHF.

The gene calls are TRBV7-2 and TRBJ1-2; D might be TRBD1 (5 bases). V was clipped by 3 bases and J by 4 bases, with 12 bases between them. The CDR3 covers 14 residues. Germline CDR1 SGHTA, CDR2 FQGNSA. CDR3 in DNA: TGTGCCAGCAGCTTGGGGGGGTACTCCTATGGCTACACCTTC. As protein: CASSLGGYSYGYTF.

This clone was recorded a few times. The chain employs TRBV21-1 and TRBJ1-1; the D segment call TRBD1 is taken from the table without a DNA check. TRBV21-1 is noted as a pseudogene. The CDR3 runs 16 residues. In DNA, the CDR3 is TGTGCCAGCAGCAACCCCTCCCTGGAACAGGGCTCTGAAGCTTTCTTT. Its translation is CASSNPSLEQGSEAFF.

This clone was observed a single time. The chain uses TRBV19 and TRBJ2-3, with a possible D match to TRBD2 (6 bases). The V end lost 4 bases, the J end lost 5 bases, and 22 bases lay between the germline ends. CDR3 size: 17 residues. The V gene's germline CDR1 is LNHDA and CDR2 SQIVND (reference sequence). DNA for the CDR3: TGTGCCAGTAGTAGCGTCAGATCGGGCCCCGGGGGAGATACGCAGTATTTT. Translated, it gives CASSSVRSGPGGDTQYF.

This clone occurred many times. One end of the junction does not line up with germline, which may come from a read error. The gene calls are TRBV28 and TRBJ1-2; D unclear. The CDR3 totals 13 residues. Per the germline V gene, CDR1 is MDHEN and CDR2 is SYDVKM. In DNA, the CDR3 is TGCTTAAGTAAAGGACCGACCAACTATGGCTACACCTTC. Translated, it gives CLSKGPTNYGYTF.

V and J are TRBV2 and TRBJ2-5; TRBD2 might be the D (5 bases). The CDR3 covers 14 residues. The germline V and J ends were trimmed by 8 bases and 7 bases, with 20 bases remaining between them. From germline, CDR1 is SNHLY and CDR2 FYNNEI. The CDR3 DNA reads as TGTGCCAGCGAATCAGAGGGTCCTAGTGGGACCCAGTACTTC. As protein: CASESEGPSGTQYF.

The chain joins TRBV5-8 to TRBJ1-4; D gene unclear. This CDR3 region has 11 residues. The germline gives CDR1 SGHTS, CDR2 YDEGEE. V was pared by 0 bases and J by 8 bases, with 2 bases between. The CDR3 DNA follows: TGTGCCAGCAGCTTGGGAGAAAAACTGTTTTTT. Protein product: CASSLGEKLFF.

The chain employs TRBV28 and TRBJ1-1; D may be TRBD1 (5 bases). CDR1 is MDHEN, CDR2 SYDVKM, per germline. This CDR3 has 14 residues. V lost 3 bases and J 1 base, leaving 9 bases between the germline ends. This CDR3 reads CASSFFGGNTEAFF. The CDR3 bases are TGTGCCAGCAGTTTTTTTGGGGGGAACACTGAAGCTTTCTTT.

This clone showed up just once. The rearrangement uses TRBV10-3 and TRBJ1-5; perhaps TRBD1 as D (5 bases). The CDR3 consists of 16 residues. CDR1 ENHRY and CDR2 SYGVKD come from the germline V gene. V gave up 4 bases and J gave up 7 bases, with 20 bases separating them. In nucleotides, the CDR3 is TGTGCCATCAGTGGTGGAAGTTGGAGGGACGGCCAGCCCCAGCATTTT. It codes for CAISGGSWRDGQPQHF.

The chain couples TRBV13 to TRBJ1-4, with a weak D call TRBD1 (5 bases). The CDR3 runs 16 residues. V was pared by 6 bases and J by 0 bases, with 14 bases between. Germline V gives CDR1 PRHDT, CDR2 FYEKMQ (reference sequence). The CDR3 DNA is TGTGCCAGCAGACAGATCGGACAAGCAACTAATGAAAAACTGTTTTTT. The encoded protein is CASRQIGQATNEKLFF. Together with reference TRBV13 and TRBJ1-4, the CDR3 gives the full variable domain: AAGVIQSPRHLIKEKRETATLKCYPIPRHDTVYWYQQGPGQDPQFLISFYEKMQSDKGSIPDRFSAQQFSDYHSELNMSSLELGDSALYFCASRQIGQATNEKLFFGSGTQLSVL.

J is TRBJ2-3 and V is TRBV30; maybe TRBD2 (6 bases). Trimming removed 0 bases at V and 4 bases at J, with 11 bases between. The CDR3 sequence is 14 residues long. Germline CDR1 is GTSNPN and CDR2 is SVGIG (reference sequence). CDR3 sequence (DNA): TGTGCCTGGAGTGTACACGGCGGGGCAGATACGCAGTATTTT. Encoded protein: CAWSVHGGADTQYF.

The J gene is TRBJ2-1, the V gene TRBV25-1; 8 positions agree with TRBD2. The CDR3 totals 11 residues. V lost 7 bases, J lost 10 bases, and 3 bases stayed unmatched. The V gene's germline CDR1 is MGHDK and CDR2 SYGVNS. This chain's CDR3 is CASTAGDEQFF. For the CDR3, the DNA is TGTGCCAGCACAGCGGGGGACGAGCAGTTCTTC.

The rearrangement joins TRBV10-3 to TRBJ1-1; D call uncertain. Germline V lookup: CDR1 ENHRY, CDR2 SYGVKD. With 0 bases removed from V and 0 bases from J, the gap between germline ends came to 11 bases. This CDR3 has 16 amino acids. The CDR3 loop reads CAISESSREVNTEAFF. The CDR3 DNA sequence: TGTGCCATCAGTGAGTCTTCAAGGGAAGTGAACACTGAAGCTTTCTTT.

This clone is a singleton in its sample. This sequence joins TRBV6-5 and TRBJ2-7; possible D gene TRBD2, 6 bases. CDR1 and CDR2 from the germline V gene are MNHEY and SVGAGI. This CDR3 comprises 15 residues. V lost 5 bases and J lost 0, with 14 bases in between. This chain's CDR3 is CASSRRDSLSYEQYF. DNA for the CDR3: TGTGCCAGCAGTCGTAGGGACTCCCTCTCCTACGAGCAGTACTTC.

This chain links TRBV10-3 with TRBJ2-5; tentative D call: TRBD1 (5 bases). CDR1 and CDR2 from the germline V gene are ENHRY and SYGVKD. Trimming removed 4 bases at V and 0 bases at J, with 12 bases between. The length of the CDR3 is 15 residues. The CDR3 sequence: CAISGRQSYQETQYF. The CDR3, as DNA: TGTGCCATCAGTGGGCGACAGTCGTACCAAGAGACCCAGTACTTC.

This rearrangement joins TRBV5-1 to TRBJ2-5, with 11 bases that match TRBD2. The CDR3 has 15 amino acids. Trimming removed 4 bases from V and 3 bases from J; junction bases left unmatched: 5. Germline CDR1 is SGHRS and CDR2 is YFSETQ. Here the CDR3 DNA reads TGCGCCAGCAGCAATAGCGGGGGGGCCAAAGAGACCCAGTACTTC. Its protein product is CASSNSGGAKETQYF.

This sequence joins TRBV6-1 and TRBJ1-5; unclear D gene. V gave up 1 base and J gave up 3 bases, with 10 bases separating them. The CDR3 extends over 15 amino acids. The germline V gene encodes CDR1 MNHNS and CDR2 SASEGT. CDR3 DNA: TGTGCCAGCAGTGAAGGCATGCCCTCCAATCAGCCCCAGCATTTT. Its protein product is CASSEGMPSNQPQHF.

The V and J genes are TRBV4-3 and TRBJ2-1; 7 nucleotides align to TRBD2. The CDR3 is 16 amino acids. V dropped 0 bases and J dropped 3; count of bases not matched to a gene: 5. Germline values: CDR1 LGHNA, CDR2 YSLEER. The CDR3 sequence: CASSQDGRGGYNEQFF. As DNA, the CDR3 is TGCGCCAGCAGCCAAGATGGGAGGGGAGGCTACAATGAGCAGTTCTTC.